The 28 T cell receptor beta chains below were found in one sample sequenced in a study of shared clonotypes between healthy human individuals. The assay was immunoSEQ multiplex PCR, and TCRdb's table has in-frame clones only and misses some. This sample has 2 million to 2.5 million clones; less than 95% occur once, and the top ten carry 0.3% to 0.45%. Material for sequencing was naive CD4+ T cells from PBMCs. Subset denoted: CD45RA+ positively selected. The receptors stem from a man aged 18-30 years in good health. Some clones in this sample may be carry-over from other donors' samples.

The chain has TRBV4-3 and TRBJ2-6; D is perhaps TRBD1 (5 bases). V lost 3 bases, J lost 1 base, and 16 bases lay in between. Germline assignment: CDR1 LGHNA and CDR2 YSLEER. The CDR3 sequence is 18 residues long. The CDR3 reads CASSHWAGRPSGANVLTF. DNA for the CDR3: TGCGCCAGCAGCCATTGGGCAGGGCGCCCATCTGGGGCCAACGTCCTGACTTTC.

This clone was counted a few times. The J gene is TRBJ2-7, the V gene TRBV2; possibly TRBD1 or TRBD2 for D (5 bases each). This CDR3 comprises 13 residues. Trimming left V 5 bases short and J 2 bases short, with 10 bases between. Germline CDR1 is SNHLY and CDR2 is FYNNEI. CDR3: CASSMGEPYEQYF. DNA for the CDR3: TGTGCCAGCAGTATGGGGGAACCCTACGAGCAGTACTTC.

The V gene is TRBV18, the J gene TRBJ2-7; 7 bases match TRBD1. The CDR3 has 15 residues. The germline V gene has CDR1 KGHSH and CDR2 LQKENI. J was trimmed by 2 bases and V by 0 bases; bases with no gene match: 4. In nucleotides, the CDR3 is TGTGCCAGCTCACCACCGTCCAGGGGGACCTACGAGCAGTACTTC. Translation: CASSPPSRGTYEQYF.

This chain links TRBV4-3 with TRBJ2-7; D may be TRBD1 (5 bases). The CDR3 is 15 residues long. Germline V gene sequence: CDR1 LGHNA, CDR2 YSLEER. V was pared by 1 base and J by 3 bases, with 13 bases between. The DNA of the CDR3 is TGCGCCAGCAGCCAAGCCCCACAGGCCTACTACGAGCAGTACTTC. Translation: CASSQAPQAYYEQYF.

This clone was detected only once. The chain is built from TRBV5-8 and TRBJ2-3, with 7 nucleotides matching TRBD2. The CDR3 totals 15 residues. CDR1 is SGHTS, CDR2 YDEGEE, per germline. Trimming removed 3 bases from V and 2 bases from J; junction bases left unmatched: 6. The CDR3 DNA sequence: TGTGCCAGCAGCTCATCCCTAGCGGTCACAGATACGCAGTATTTT. Its translation: CASSSSLAVTDTQYF.

The genes are TRBV10-2 and TRBJ1-5; the match to TRBD1 covers 7 bases. J lost 4 bases, V lost 6 bases, and 9 bases had no gene match. The germline gives CDR1 WSHSY, CDR2 SAAADI. The CDR3 is made up of 15 amino acids. CDR3 nucleotides: TGCGCCAGCAGCGATCTCAGGGGGGGAAATCAGCCCCAGCATTTT. It yields the protein CASSDLRGGNQPQHF.

This clone has only a few counts. J is TRBJ2-2 and V is TRBV7-3; 9 nucleotides match TRBD1. The CDR3 has 17 amino acids. Germline V lookup: CDR1 SGHTA, CDR2 FQGTGA. V shed 6 bases and J 7 bases; nucleotides not matched to a gene: 15. The CDR3 sequence is CASSRTAGTGSDGELFF. DNA for the CDR3: TGTGCCAGCAGTCGTACCGCCGGGACAGGGAGTGACGGGGAGCTGTTTTTT.

The chain couples TRBV11-2 to TRBJ2-7; D possibly corresponds to TRBD2 (6 bases). CDR1 SGHAT and CDR2 FQNNGV come from the germline V gene. V lost 2 bases to trimming and J lost 7 bases, with 18 bases between them. The CDR3 sequence is 15 residues long. The CDR3 loop is CASSLFSPGAAEQYF. The CDR3 DNA sequence: TGTGCCAGCAGCTTATTCTCTCCGGGAGCAGCGGAGCAGTACTTC.

This chain uses TRBV30 with TRBJ1-4; 8 bases fit TRBD1. Per germline, CDR1 GTSNPN and CDR2 SVGIG (reference sequence). The CDR3 consists of 13 residues. The ends lost 4 bases at V and 7 bases at J; junction bases unmatched: 5. The CDR3 DNA sequence: TGTGCCTGGACAGGGGGCCAGTTTGAAAAACTGTTTTTT. It translates to CAWTGGQFEKLFF.

This clone was found once. The genes are TRBV27 and TRBJ1-2; D gene unclear. The CDR3 spans 15 residues. Trimming removed 5 bases from V and 2 bases from J, with 15 bases in between. The germline V gene has CDR1 MNHEY and CDR2 SMNVEV (reference sequence). The CDR3 sequence is CASSLSVTPNYGYTF. CDR3 in DNA: TGTGCCAGCAGTCTTTCCGTGACTCCCAACTATGGCTACACCTTC.

The CDR3 sequence is CASRENTGELFF. CDR3 nucleotides: TGTGCCAGCAGGGAGAACACCGGGGAGCTGTTTTTT. The V and J genes are TRBV2 and TRBJ2-2, with D unclear. Germline values: CDR1 SNHLY, CDR2 FYNNEI. The CDR3 covers 12 residues. The V end lost 6 bases, the J end lost 1 base, and 3 bases lay between the germline ends.

The chain has TRBV5-3 and TRBJ2-6; 7 bases fit TRBD1. TRBV5-3 is an ORF, with its function uncertain. There are 17 residues in the CDR3. V gave up 8 bases and J gave up 0 bases; unmatched junction bases: 11. The CDR3 loop reads CASPGTEPFSGANVLTF. The CDR3 DNA is TGTGCCAGCCCCGGGACAGAACCCTTCTCTGGGGCCAACGTCCTGACTTTC.

This chain links TRBV5-1 with TRBJ1-1, with a tentative D call TRBD1 (6 bases). V dropped 3 bases and J dropped 0 bases, with 15 bases sitting between them. CDR1 and CDR2 (germline): SGHRS, YFSETQ. This CDR3 has 16 residues. The CDR3 spells CASSSDSRHMNTEAFF. DNA of the CDR3: TGCGCCAGCAGCTCGGACAGTAGACATATGAACACTGAAGCTTTCTTT.

J is TRBJ2-7 and V is TRBV5-4; the D gene could be TRBD1 or TRBD2 (5 bases each). There are 16 residues in the CDR3. Germline V lookup: CDR1 SGHNT, CDR2 YYREEE (reference sequence). With 3 bases removed from V and 1 base from J, the gap between germline ends came to 17 bases. The CDR3 region has the DNA TGTGCCAGCAGCTGGGGGAGCGGAAGTAATTCCTACGAGCAGTACTTC. Translation: CASSWGSGSNSYEQYF.

This chain uses TRBV5-1 with TRBJ2-3; D not resolved. Trimming shortened V by 4 bases and J by 4 bases, and 13 bases separated the two germline ends. The CDR3 runs 14 residues. Per the germline V gene, CDR1 is SGHRS and CDR2 is YFSETQ. This CDR3 is CASSGSSGADTQYF. The CDR3 nucleotides read TGCGCCAGCAGCGGGTCCAGTGGGGCAGATACGCAGTATTTT.

The chain has TRBV4-2 and TRBJ1-5; D possibly corresponds to TRBD1 (5 bases). The V gene lost 2 bases and the J gene lost 5 bases, with 13 bases spanning the gap. The CDR3 totals 15 residues. The germline gives CDR1 LGHNA, CDR2 YNFKEQ. CDR3 coding DNA: TGTGCCAGCAGCCAAAGCGGAGGGGCGGATCAGCCCCAGCATTTT. This sequence encodes CASSQSGGADQPQHF.

V and J are TRBV5-1 and TRBJ1-2; D call uncertain. CDR1 is SGHRS, CDR2 YFSETQ, per germline. V shed 4 bases and J shed 1 base, with 8 bases lying between them. This CDR3 region has 13 residues. The CDR3 DNA reads TGCGCCAGCAGCGGCAGCTTTAACTATGGCTACACCTTC. Protein product: CASSGSFNYGYTF.

In nucleotides, the CDR3 is TGTGCCAGCAGTTTGGTGGGGGCACGGGGCACTGAAGCTTTCTTT. Protein sequence: CASSLVGARGTEAFF. This rearrangement joins TRBV6-5 to TRBJ1-1, with a weak D call TRBD1 (6 bases). The CDR3 is made up of 15 amino acids. V lost 4 bases and J lost 4, with 16 bases in between. CDR1 MNHEY and CDR2 SVGAGI come from the germline V gene.

The genes are TRBV6-1 and TRBJ2-2, with TRBD2 matching 7 bases. This CDR3 is built from 15 residues. Germline assignment: CDR1 MNHNS and CDR2 SASEGT. J was trimmed by 5 bases and V by 10 bases; bases with no gene match: 13. The CDR3 coding sequence is TGTGCCACCTCGGTGGCGGGAGTAGGTACCGGGGAGCTGTTTTTT. Protein product: CATSVAGVGTGELFF.

J is TRBJ2-2 and V is TRBV11-2; 7 bases line up with TRBD1. V lost 4 bases to trimming and J lost 5 bases; unmatched junction nucleotides: 10. CDR3 length equals 16 residues. Per germline, CDR1 SGHAT and CDR2 FQNNGV. Written as DNA, the CDR3 is TGTGCCAGCAGCTCCACCGGGACAGACTTTACCGGGGAGCTGTTTTTT. This encodes CASSSTGTDFTGELFF.

V usage is TRBV10-3 and J usage is TRBJ1-1; TRBD1 is a possible D gene (6 bases). V lost 10 bases and J 0 bases, leaving 12 bases between the germline ends. This CDR3 spans 13 amino acids. Looked up from germline, CDR1 is ENHRY and CDR2 is SYGVKD. CDR3 DNA sequence: TGTGCCACGAGGGACAACCTGAACACTGAAGCTTTCTTT. Its translation: CATRDNLNTEAFF.

The V call is TRBV5-1, the J call TRBJ2-7; the D gene is possibly TRBD2 (6 bases). Germline CDR1 is SGHRS and CDR2 is YFSETQ. CDR3 length equals 14 residues. The V and J ends lost 4 bases and 6 bases respectively, with 17 bases between them. The CDR3 DNA sequence: TGCGCCAGCAGCCGGGGCGGGGAGGCGGCCGAGCAGTACTTC. It translates to CASSRGGEAAEQYF.

The J gene is TRBJ2-3, the V gene TRBV10-1; no definite D call. CDR1 is WNHNN and CDR2 is SYGVQD in the germline V gene (reference sequence). The V end was cut by 0 bases, the J end by 4 bases, with 11 bases between. This CDR3 contains 15 residues. The CDR3, as DNA: TGCGCCAGCAGTGAGTCCACCATGGGCGCAGATACGCAGTATTTT. It is translated as CASSESTMGADTQYF.

A remark on this clone: The identical CDR3 is also encoded by other nucleotide sequences in the sample. The chain is built from TRBV28 and TRBJ2-7, with 7 bases fitting TRBD1. This CDR3 is 14 amino acids long. J was trimmed by 3 bases and V by 5 bases; bases with no gene match: 7. Germline V CDR1 and CDR2: MDHEN, SYDVKM. The CDR3 DNA reads TGTGCCAGCAGTCTCCCTGGGACAGACTACGAGCAGTACTTC. It translates to CASSLPGTDYEQYF.

The rearrangement links TRBV28 to TRBJ1-2, with unresolved D. This CDR3 comprises 13 residues. Germline V gene sequence: CDR1 MDHEN, CDR2 SYDVKM. The V and J ends lost 4 bases and 5 bases respectively, with 11 bases between them. Here the CDR3 DNA reads TGTGCCAGCAGTTCGGCGCCTGGGTATGGCTACACCTTC. It translates to CASSSAPGYGYTF.

The J gene is TRBJ2-3, the V gene TRBV14; D not resolved. The germline CDR1 and CDR2 sequences are SGHDN and FVKESK. Trimming left V 0 bases short and J 3 bases short, with 7 bases between. This CDR3 has 14 amino acids. CDR3 in amino acids: CASSQDFVTDTQYF. The CDR3 nucleotides read TGTGCCAGCAGCCAAGATTTTGTTACAGATACGCAGTATTTT.

The J gene is TRBJ2-5, the V gene TRBV5-4, with 16 bases fitting TRBD2. The CDR3 consists of 17 residues. V shed 3 bases, J shed 5 bases, and the junction held 7 bases outside the gene matches. The V gene's germline CDR1 is SGHNT and CDR2 YYREEE (reference sequence). CDR3 protein: CASSSGLAGGPRETQYF. The CDR3 coding sequence is TGTGCCAGCAGCTCGGGACTAGCGGGAGGGCCACGGGAGACCCAGTACTTC. Based on the CDR3 plus reference TRBV5-4 and TRBJ2-5, the full variable domain is ETGVTQSPTHLIKTRGQQVTLRCSSQSGHNTVSWYQQALGQGPQFIFQYYREEENGRGNFPPRFSGLQFPNYSSELNVNALELDDSALYLCASSSGLAGGPRETQYFGPGTRLLVL.

The rearrangement links TRBV11-3 to TRBJ2-1; TRBD2 agrees at 12 bases. In germline, CDR1 is SGHNT, CDR2 YENEEA. This CDR3 is 17 amino acids long. V lost 4 bases and J lost 6; bases outside the gene matches: 10. The CDR3 is CASSWSRTSGMSNEQFF. The DNA for the CDR3 is TGTGCCAGCAGCTGGAGTCGGACTAGCGGGATGAGCAATGAGCAGTTCTTC.